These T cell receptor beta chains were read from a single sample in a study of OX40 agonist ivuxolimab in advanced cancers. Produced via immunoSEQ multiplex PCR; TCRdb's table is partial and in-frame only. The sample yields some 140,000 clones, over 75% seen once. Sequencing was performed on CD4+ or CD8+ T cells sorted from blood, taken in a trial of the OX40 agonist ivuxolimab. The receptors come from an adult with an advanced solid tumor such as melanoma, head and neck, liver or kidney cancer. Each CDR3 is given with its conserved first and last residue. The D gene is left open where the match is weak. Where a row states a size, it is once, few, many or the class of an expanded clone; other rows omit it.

CDR3aa: CASSLSLAGSSEQFF
CDR3nt: TGTGCCAGCAGCTTAAGTCTAGCGGGATCTAGTGAGCAGTTCTTC
d_gene: TRBD2
j_gene: TRBJ2-1
abundance: NA
v_gene: TRBV7-3

CDR3aa: CASSLNSLIRVDEQYF
CDR3nt: TGTGCCAGCAGTCTCAATTCCCTGATCAGGGTTGACGAGCAGTACTTC
d_gene: NA
j_gene: TRBJ2-7
abundance: NA
v_gene: TRBV27

CDR3aa: CASSLLKLMNTEAFF
CDR3nt: TGTGCCAGCAGCTTATTAAAGCTCATGAACACTGAAGCTTTCTTT
d_gene: NA
j_gene: TRBJ1-1
abundance: NA
v_gene: TRBV7-2

CDR3aa: CASSSGGLSGTGNTNEKLFF
CDR3nt: TGTGCCAGCAGTTCGGGGGGCCTTTCCGGGACAGGGAACACTAATGAAAAACTGTTTTTT
d_gene: TRBD1
j_gene: TRBJ1-4
abundance: NA
v_gene: TRBV28

CDR3aa: CASSFRQLNEKLFF
CDR3nt: TGTGCCAGCAGCTTCCGACAACTTAATGAAAAACTGTTTTTT
d_gene: NA
j_gene: TRBJ1-4
abundance: NA
v_gene: TRBV7-9

CDR3aa: CASSLAGLYEQYF
CDR3nt: TGCGCCAGCAGCTTGGCAGGTCTCTACGAGCAGTACTTC
d_gene: NA
j_gene: TRBJ2-7
abundance: NA
v_gene: TRBV5-1

CDR3aa: CAWSAELNYGYTF
CDR3nt: TGTGCCTGGAGTGCGGAATTAAACTATGGCTACACCTTC
d_gene: NA
j_gene: TRBJ1-2
abundance: NA
v_gene: TRBV30

CDR3aa: CASSDSGANVLTF
CDR3nt: TGCGCCAGCAGTGACTCTGGGGCCAACGTCCTGACTTTC
d_gene: NA
j_gene: TRBJ2-6
abundance: once
v_gene: TRBV5-1

CDR3aa: CASSLGTVYTEAFF
CDR3nt: TGTGCCAGCAGCTTAGGGACGGTTTACACTGAAGCTTTCTTT
d_gene: NA
j_gene: TRBJ1-1
abundance: NA
v_gene: TRBV11-2

CDR3aa: CASGFRGASGLHEQYF
CDR3nt: TGTGCTAGTGGTTTCCGGGGAGCTTCAGGGCTCCACGAGCAGTACTTC
d_gene: NA
j_gene: TRBJ2-7
abundance: NA
v_gene: TRBV12-5

CDR3aa: CASSPLGGGRTDTQYF
CDR3nt: TGTGCCAGCTCACCCCTAGGGGGGGGCCGCACAGATACGCAGTATTTT
d_gene: NA
j_gene: TRBJ2-3
abundance: NA
v_gene: TRBV18

CDR3aa: CATSRGGGGQALGKLFF
CDR3nt: TGTGCCACCAGCAGAGGAGGAGGGGGACAGGCGTTGGGAAAACTGTTTTTT
d_gene: TRBD1
j_gene: TRBJ1-4
abundance: NA
v_gene: TRBV15

CDR3aa: CASSNPQGARDGYTF
CDR3nt: TGTGCCAGCAGTAACCCACAGGGGGCGCGTGATGGCTACACCTTC
d_gene: TRBD1
j_gene: TRBJ1-2
abundance: NA
v_gene: TRBV28

CDR3aa: CASSLQQGLTYEQYF
CDR3nt: TGTGCCAGCAGCTTACAGCAGGGACTAACCTACGAGCAGTACTTC
d_gene: TRBD2
j_gene: TRBJ2-7
abundance: NA
v_gene: TRBV7-9

CDR3aa: CASSGQGAGTEAFF
CDR3nt: TGTGCCAGCAGTGGACAGGGGGCAGGCACTGAAGCTTTCTTT
d_gene: TRBD1
j_gene: TRBJ1-1
abundance: NA
v_gene: TRBV2

CDR3aa: CASNPVQAPRQPQHF
CDR3nt: TGTGCCAGCAACCCTGTACAGGCCCCCCGTCAGCCCCAGCATTTT
d_gene: NA
j_gene: TRBJ1-5
abundance: NA
v_gene: TRBV28

CDR3aa: CAWSGILNTEAFF
CDR3nt: TGTGCCTGGAGTGGAATCCTGAACACTGAAGCTTTCTTT
d_gene: NA
j_gene: TRBJ1-1
abundance: NA
v_gene: TRBV30

CDR3aa: CASIRQGALEKLFF
CDR3nt: TGTGCCAGCATTAGACAGGGGGCGCTTGAAAAACTGTTTTTT
d_gene: TRBD1
j_gene: TRBJ1-4
abundance: NA
v_gene: TRBV2

CDR3aa: CASSQRTGRSNQPQHF
CDR3nt: TGCGCCAGCAGCCAAAGGACAGGGCGTAGCAATCAGCCCCAGCATTTT
d_gene: TRBD1
j_gene: TRBJ1-5
abundance: NA
v_gene: TRBV4-1

CDR3aa: CASSLDSQETQYF
CDR3nt: TGTGCCAGCAGCCTGGACAGCCAAGAGACCCAGTACTTC
d_gene: NA
j_gene: TRBJ2-5
abundance: NA
v_gene: TRBV5-8

CDR3aa: CAWTQSGRGQRAGQFF
CDR3nt: TGTGCCTGGACACAATCCGGTCGGGGACAGCGAGCTGGGCAGTTCTTC
d_gene: TRBD1
j_gene: TRBJ2-1
abundance: NA
v_gene: TRBV30

CDR3aa: CASRQSYEQYF
CDR3nt: TGTGCCAGCAGACAGTCCTACGAGCAGTACTTC
d_gene: NA
j_gene: TRBJ2-7
abundance: NA
v_gene: TRBV6-5

CDR3aa: CASSEFSTEAFF
CDR3nt: TGTGCCAGCAGTGAGTTTTCCACTGAAGCTTTCTTT
d_gene: NA
j_gene: TRBJ1-1
abundance: NA
v_gene: TRBV2

CDR3aa: CASRPTGLGADEQFF
CDR3nt: TGCGCCAGCAGACCGACAGGGCTGGGTGCGGATGAGCAGTTCTTC
d_gene: TRBD1
j_gene: TRBJ2-1
abundance: NA
v_gene: TRBV5-1

CDR3aa: CASSPTISGSGQYF
CDR3nt: TGTGCCAGCAGCCCCACGATTAGCGGGAGTGGGCAGTACTTC
d_gene: TRBD2
j_gene: TRBJ2-7
abundance: NA
v_gene: TRBV28

CDR3aa: CASSLWGTSGHVDTQYF
CDR3nt: TGTGCCAGCAGCTTATGGGGGACTAGCGGGCATGTAGATACGCAGTATTTT
d_gene: TRBD2
j_gene: TRBJ2-3
abundance: NA
v_gene: TRBV7-3

CDR3aa: CASSPSTGNTEAFF
CDR3nt: TGTGCCAGCAGCCCCTCCACAGGGAACACTGAAGCTTTCTTT
d_gene: NA
j_gene: TRBJ1-1
abundance: NA
v_gene: TRBV9

CDR3aa: CASSLAVGRGYEQYF
CDR3nt: TGCGCCAGCAGCTTGGCCGTGGGCAGGGGCTACGAGCAGTACTTC
d_gene: NA
j_gene: TRBJ2-7
abundance: NA
v_gene: TRBV5-1

CDR3aa: CASSRDTPNTGELFF
CDR3nt: TGTGCCAGCAGTCGAGACACCCCGAACACCGGGGAGCTGTTTTTT
d_gene: NA
j_gene: TRBJ2-2
abundance: NA
v_gene: TRBV2

CDR3aa: CASSDTEAFF
CDR3nt: TGTGCCAGCTCGGACACTGAAGCTTTCTTT
d_gene: NA
j_gene: TRBJ1-1
abundance: NA
v_gene: TRBV28

CDR3aa: CASSEAGPGNEQYF
CDR3nt: TGTGCCAGCAGTGAAGCAGGGCCGGGGAACGAGCAGTACTTC
d_gene: NA
j_gene: TRBJ2-7
abundance: NA
v_gene: TRBV25-1

CDR3aa: CATSRDAAVDYGYTF
CDR3nt: TGTGCCACCAGCAGAGATGCGGCAGTCGACTATGGCTACACCTTC
d_gene: NA
j_gene: TRBJ1-2
abundance: NA
v_gene: TRBV15